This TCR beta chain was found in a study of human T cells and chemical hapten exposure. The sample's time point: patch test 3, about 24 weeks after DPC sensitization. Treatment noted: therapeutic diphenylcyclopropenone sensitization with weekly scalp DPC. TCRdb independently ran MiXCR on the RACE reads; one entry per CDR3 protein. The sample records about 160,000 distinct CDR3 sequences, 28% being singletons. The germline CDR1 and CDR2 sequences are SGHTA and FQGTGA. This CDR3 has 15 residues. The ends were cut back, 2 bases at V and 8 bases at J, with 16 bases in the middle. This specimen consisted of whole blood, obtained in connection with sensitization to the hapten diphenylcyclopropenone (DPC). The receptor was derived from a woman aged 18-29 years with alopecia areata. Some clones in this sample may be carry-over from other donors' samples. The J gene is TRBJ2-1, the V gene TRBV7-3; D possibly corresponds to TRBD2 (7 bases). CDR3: CASSLASGGGDEQFF. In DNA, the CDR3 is TGTGCCAGCAGCTTAGCTAGCGGAGGGGGGGATGAGCAGTTCTTC.